A single sample is the source of the 2 T cell receptor beta chains below, sequenced in a study of blood T cells in healthy people across ages. A sample-barcoded 5' primer and a J-beta primer mix were used in a second PCR of about 7 to 12 cycles. TCRdb processed the 5' RACE reads anew with MiXCR; each CDR3 protein has one entry. The sample shows about 970,000 distinct CDR3 sequences, roughly 50% of them seen only once. The specimen sequenced was blood. The receptors here all came from a woman aged 55-70 years in good health.

V gene TRBV25-1 combines with J gene TRBJ2-1; TRBD2 matches 11 bases. The CDR3 runs 18 residues. Germline CDR1 is MGHDK and CDR2 is SYGVNS. With V trimmed by 8 bases and J by 0 bases, 12 bases remained unmatched. The DNA of the CDR3 is TGTGCCAGCGAATCCGGGACTAGCGGCTTAATCTCCTACAATGAGCAGTTCTTC. Translated: CASESGTSGLISYNEQFF. Variable domain in full (rest from reference TRBV25-1 and TRBJ2-1): EADIYQTPRYLVIGTGKKITLECSQTMGHDKMYWYQQDPGMELHLIHYSYGVNSTEKGDLSSESTVSRIRTEHFPLTLESARPSHTSQYLCASESGTSGLISYNEQFFGPGTRLTVL.

A few counts support this clonotype. The chain joins TRBV12-3 or TRBV12-4 to TRBJ2-7; D is possibly TRBD1 (5 bases). The CDR3 length is 13 residues. V gave up 6 bases and J gave up 2 bases, with 11 bases separating them. Here the CDR3 reads CASRDDSTYEQYF. The CDR3 nucleotides read TGTGCCAGCAGGGACGACAGTACCTACGAGCAGTACTTC.